One sample yielded the 8 T cell receptor beta chains listed below, sequenced in a study of blood T cell repertoires in COVID-19. TCRdb keeps only in-frame clones here, not all; method: immunoSEQ multiplex PCR. Seen here are 200,000 to 250,000 clones, roughly 76% observed once, and the top ten hold 6.5% to 9.5%. Source material: peripheral blood. The receptor set was obtained from an elderly woman with COVID-19, enrolled during active disease.

The gene calls are TRBV27 and TRBJ2-7, with 8 positions matching TRBD1. This CDR3 spans 15 amino acids. The germline V gene encodes CDR1 MNHEY and CDR2 SMNVEV (reference sequence). The junction had 14 bases not matched to a gene; V was cut back by 8 bases and J by 5 bases. The CDR3 nucleotides are TGTGCCAGCGGACACGACAGGGGTTCTGGGAACGAGCAGTACTTC. Amino acids: CASGHDRGSGNEQYF.

The chain carries TRBV2 and TRBJ1-5, with 7 bases matching TRBD1. This CDR3 is built from 14 residues. V shed 7 bases, J shed 6 bases, and the junction held 9 bases outside the gene matches. Looked up from germline, CDR1 is SNHLY and CDR2 is FYNNEI. CDR3: CASMTTGESQPQHF. CDR3 bases: TGTGCCAGCATGACTACAGGGGAGTCTCAGCCCCAGCATTTT.

This rearrangement joins TRBV27 to TRBJ1-6; weak D call: TRBD1 (5 bases). Trimming shortened V by 3 bases and J by 8 bases, and 8 bases separated the two germline ends. The V gene's germline CDR1 is MNHEY and CDR2 SMNVEV (reference sequence). This CDR3 has 13 amino acids. The CDR3 DNA reads TGTGCCAGCAGTTTCACGGGGGATTCACCCCTCCACTTT. It encodes CASSFTGDSPLHF.

The chain carries TRBV24-1 and TRBJ1-2; no reliable D call. The germline V and J ends were trimmed by 5 bases and 9 bases, with 15 bases remaining between them. The CDR3 covers 13 residues. Germline values: CDR1 KGHDR, CDR2 SFDVKD. The CDR3 nucleotides read TGTGCCACCAGTGCCCTGTTTGGGGAGAGCTACACCTTC. Its translation is CATSALFGESYTF.

This clone occurred once. V and J are TRBV19 and TRBJ2-6; weak D call: TRBD2 (7 bases). The ends were cut back, 5 bases at V and 0 bases at J, with 11 bases in the middle. CDR1 LNHDA and CDR2 SQIVND come from the germline V gene (reference sequence). This CDR3 region has 16 residues. The chain's CDR3 is CASSWGGVSGANVLTF. Here the CDR3 DNA reads TGTGCCAGTAGTTGGGGGGGCGTCTCTGGGGCCAACGTCCTGACTTTC.

The chain uses TRBV10-2 and TRBJ2-1; TRBD2 agrees at 8 bases. Germline CDR1 is WSHSY and CDR2 is SAAADI. Losses at the gene ends were 9 bases for V and 4 bases for J; bases not matched to a gene: 11. This CDR3 region has 15 residues. CDR3 DNA sequence: TGCGCCAGTGGCTCTAGCGGGCGCCGATACAATGAGCAGTTCTTC. It translates to CASGSSGRRYNEQFF.

V and J are TRBV25-1 and TRBJ1-1; no firm D call. Trimming left V 3 bases short and J 1 base short, with 9 bases between. The length of the CDR3 is 14 residues. Germline CDR1 MGHDK, CDR2 SYGVNS. CDR3 region: CASSELGRNTEAFF. CDR3 coding DNA: TGTGCCAGCAGTGAGTTAGGGAGGAACACTGAAGCTTTCTTT.

The V and J genes are TRBV7-3 and TRBJ2-1, with a tentative D call TRBD2 (6 bases). The germline V gene has CDR1 SGHTA and CDR2 FQGTGA. This CDR3 comprises 14 residues. V was trimmed by 5 bases and J by 8 bases, leaving 16 bases between them. In DNA form, the CDR3 reads TGTGCCAGCAGCACCTCAGCTAGCGTCGATGAGCAGTTCTTC. It codes for CASSTSASVDEQFF. The variable domain in full, with the rest retrieved from reference TRBV7-3 and TRBJ2-1, is GAGVSQTPSNKVTEKGKYVELRCDPISGHTALYWYRQSLGQGPEFLIYFQGTGAADDSGLPNDRFFAVRPEGSVSTLKIQRTERGDSAVYLCASSTSASVDEQFFGPGTRLTVL.